This TCR beta chain came from a study of T cells in Graves' hyperthyroidism and ophthalmopathy (dated by TCRdb to the late 2010s). At the level of the whole study: To identify distinguishing TCR V-J signatures, a discovery cohort of around 100 patients was used, comprising 43 with Graves' ophthalmopathy and around 60 with stable Graves' hyperthyroidism. Prospective prediction of ophthalmopathy was tested in an independent validation cohort of 18 to 20 hyperthyroidism patients and some 17 patients who later progressed to ophthalmopathy. For training and testing, the 110 or so patients in the discovery cohort were randomly divided in a 7:3 ratio. In several Graves' hyperthyroidism patients, the study also compared T-cell repertoires from thyroid tissue with T-cell repertoires from blood. After blood sampling, hyperthyroidism patients were treated with methimazole at a starting dose of 30 mg daily, and ophthalmopathy patients were treated with high-dose intravenous methylprednisolone. TCR Vbeta CDR3 sequencing of some 140 peripheral blood samples (under 45 ophthalmopathy, about 80 hyperthyroidism and approximately 17 progressor patients) is reported in the paper.

Study-wide findings and limitations: Ophthalmopathy was separated from stable hyperthyroidism by a 13 V-J signature model, with 87.88% sensitivity and 81% to 82% specificity obtained in cross-validation and 80%/75% obtained in testing. In validation, the model predicted progression to ophthalmopathy a median of roughly 6.2 months before onset, with about 64% sensitivity and 72.22% specificity. Blood samples also contained most of the expanded thyroid clonotypes (frequency above 0.001), which suggests that blood repertoires may reflect thyroid immune responses. No statistical method was used to set the sample size in advance, and investigators knew the group allocation.

Amplification of TCR beta CDR3 regions was carried out from RNA transcripts. A first-round RT-PCR of the TCR CDR3 used the HTBI primer set with the Qiagen OneStep RT-PCR kit. The libraries were constructed in a second round of multiplex PCR and then size-selected and purified. The libraries were sequenced on an Illumina HiSeq2000 using paired-end 100 bp reads. In the source study's methods: Raw data were processed with SOAPnuke, discarding reads with adapters, uncalled bases, mean Phred below 15, or no exact constant-primer or identifier match. COPE v1.2.5 was used to merge the high-quality paired reads, and each unique nucleotide sequence was defined as a clonotype. Clonotypes were aligned to IMGT TRBV, TRBD and TRBJ reference segments using MiTCR v1.1. The analysis included only V-J combinations with a frequency above 0.0001, which together covered 99% to 99.2% of the repertoires. The TCS score was defined as the ratio of F50 (clonal expansion) to E x V (chaos), calculated using BLOSUM62-based TCRdist between CDR3 peptides within each V-J. Welch's t-statistics and random forest reduced roughly 500 V-J features to around 14, which were used in a naive Bayes classifier (R e1071). Thyroid-blood repertoire similarity was quantified with the Morisita-Horn index. The public reads were run again by TCRdb, first through fastp at Q25 and then through MiXCR, and only productive beta chains were kept. When rows share a CDR3 protein, they turn into one entry using the most common DNA and genes. It is TCRdb's table, rather than the study itself, that gives the V and J calls and clone size. The table for this sample lists 500,000 to 600,000 distinct CDR3 sequences; roughly 50% of them were counted only once. 15% to 20% of the sample is held by the ten biggest clonotypes.

This clonotype was detected ten times or more. Its cognate antigen has yet to be identified. No base quality values were provided; no much bigger clone lies one nucleotide off. Patients with uncontrolled infections, other autoimmune diseases, pregnancy or lactation were excluded. Clinical symptoms, serum thyroxine and TRAb, thyroid ultrasound, and orbital computed tomography formed the basis for the diagnoses. Total RNA was extracted using Trizol reagent, and RNA quality was assessed on an Agilent 2100 Bioanalyzer. CDR1 and CDR2, looked up from the germline V gene, are SNHLY and FYNNEI. From the cysteine up to the phenylalanine, the CDR3 has a length of 14 residues. The CDR3 DNA has 42 bases and is translated from base 1. Compared with germline, V lacks 6 bases and J lacks 4 bases; bases without a gene match: 8.

The chain is assembled from TRBV2 and TRBJ2-7; 8 bases in between match TRBD1. Sequencing was performed on peripheral blood or thyroid tissue (not recorded which). This clonotype originated in an adult woman with Graves' disease, either hyperthyroidism or ophthalmopathy (not recorded which). The base sequence is TGTGCCAGCAGGACGCGTGACAGGGGTTACGAGCAGTACTTC. Its translation reads: CASRTRDRGYEQYF.